This T cell receptor (beta chain) was captured by sequencing in a study of blood T cell repertoires in COVID-19. Study information: Whether acute or convalescent, the COVID-19 samples came from the United States, Italy and Spain. From T cells, B-cell-depleted T cells, or PBMCs came the material, which was cDNA or gDNA.

Trimming cost V 1 base and J 4 bases; bases outside gene matches: 16. The CDR3 runs to 19 residues. Germline CDR1 and CDR2: LGHNA and YNFKEQ. Original processing methods: Amplification of reference gene primers was used by the study to estimate nucleated cell counts. The table came from immunoSEQ multiplex PCR; TCRdb's copy has only in-frame clones and leaves some out. V and J calls and clone size are copied from that table; D and trimming were computed from the DNA. The data show about 69,000 clones, roughly 79% seen once. The genes are TRBV4-2 and TRBJ2-7; 10 nucleotides agree with TRBD2. Sequenced: peripheral blood. The clonotype originates from a human donor in a cohort sampled during active COVID-19. The CDR3 DNA follows: TGTGCCAGCAGCCAAGTCCCCGGGACTAGCGTAAGTTTTCGGTACGAGCAGTACTTC. As protein: CASSQVPGTSVSFRYEQYF.